This T cell receptor beta chain was captured in a study of shared clonotypes between healthy human individuals. The assay was run at deep level. Clones were sequenced by immunoSEQ multiplex PCR, and TCRdb holds only the in-frame ones, with some missing. The sample yields about 1,800,000 clones, about 95% seen once. Study-wide results and caveats: Larger estimated richness was generally seen in naive subsets than in memory subsets. The donor pool, a small one, limited the genetic and exposure-history diversity represented.

Terminally differentiated effector memory CD45RA+ cells were excluded by CCR7 positive selection of CD45RO-negative cells. Comment on this clone: The antigen remains undetermined.

Input material: naive CD8+ T cells sorted from blood. The clonotype originates from a man in his late teens or twenties in good health.

The CDR3 nucleotides read TGCAGCGTCGATGGGACAGTTATGACCTACAATGAGCAGTTCTTC. It specifies CSVDGTVMTYNEQFF. V gene TRBV29-1 combines with J gene TRBJ2-1, with 7 bases matching TRBD1. The CDR3 covers 15 residues. Germline loops: CDR1 SQVTM, CDR2 ANQGSEA. Trimming cost V 6 bases and J 2 bases; bases outside gene matches: 10.